The 21 T cell receptor beta chains below come from one sample, sequenced in a study of OX40 agonist ivuxolimab in advanced cancers. The library was built by means of the immunoSEQ multiplex PCR assay. Entries here come from immuneACCESS through TCRdb and include only in-frame sequences with V and J called. Some clones fail to appear in such tables; in the studies checked, an unresolved V gene covers under half of the shortfall, and the cause of the remainder is unknown. The table for this sample lists about 16,000 clones; roughly four fifths of them were counted only once. About 12% of the sample rests with the top ten. Sequenced here: CD4+ or CD8+ T cells sorted from blood, sampled in a trial of the OX40 agonist ivuxolimab. These receptors were collected from an adult with an advanced solid tumor such as melanoma, head and neck, liver or kidney cancer.

The chain employs TRBV19 and TRBJ2-1, with D unresolved. The V end lost 3 bases, the J end lost 7 bases, and 13 bases lay between the germline ends. This CDR3 has 14 residues. The V gene's germline CDR1 is LNHDA and CDR2 SQIVND (reference sequence). CDR3 amino acids: CASSIGPIRNEQFF. The CDR3 region has the DNA TGTGCCAGTAGTATTGGACCCATCCGGAATGAGCAGTTCTTC.

The chain is built from TRBV5-6 and TRBJ1-2; no clear D. The CDR3 covers 14 residues. Trimming pared 2 bases from V and 8 bases from J, leaving 16 bases between. CDR1 SGHDT and CDR2 YYEEEE come from the germline V gene. This CDR3 reads CASSFPVPSRGYTF. DNA for the CDR3: TGTGCCAGCAGCTTCCCTGTCCCTTCCCGCGGCTACACCTTC.

As to this clone: The junction and the germline gene differ at one end; a read error may be behind it. The V gene is TRBV15, the J gene TRBJ1-1, with D hard to call. This CDR3 is 14 amino acids long. Germline CDR1 and CDR2: LNHNV and YYDKDF (reference sequence). CDR3 residues: CATSRAGGNSEAFF. In DNA, the CDR3 is TGTGCCACCAGCAGAGCTGGAGGTAACAGTGAAGCTTTCTTT. Variable domain in full (rest from reference TRBV15 and TRBJ1-1): DAMVIQNPRYQVTQFGKPVTLSCSQTLNHNVMYWYQQKSSQAPKLLFHYYDKDFNNEADTPDNFQSRRPNTSFCFLDIRSPGLGDTAMYLCATSRAGGNSEAFFGQGTRLTVV.

V gene TRBV4-2 combines with J gene TRBJ2-7; D may be TRBD1 or TRBD2 (5 bases each). Between the trimmed V and J ends, which lost 0 bases and 3 bases, there was a span of 12 bases. This CDR3 is 15 amino acids long. Germline-derived CDR1 and CDR2 are LGHNA and YNFKEQ. Written as DNA, the CDR3 is TGTGCCAGCAGCCAAGATTGGGGACCCCGCTACGAGCAGTACTTC. Translation gives CASSQDWGPRYEQYF.

J is TRBJ2-7 and V is TRBV7-8; TRBD1 matches 7 bases. Germline V gene data show CDR1 as SGHVS and CDR2 as FQNEAQ. With V trimmed by 10 bases and J by 2 bases, 8 bases remained unmatched. This CDR3 spans 13 amino acids. The CDR3 sequence: CAKKGGLAYEQYF. In DNA form, the CDR3 reads TGTGCCAAAAAAGGGGGCCTAGCCTACGAGCAGTACTTC. The whole variable domain, filled in from reference TRBV7-8 and TRBJ2-7, reads GAGVSQSPRYKVAKRGQDVALRCDPISGHVSLFWYQQALGQGPEFLTYFQNEAQLDKSGLPSDRFFAERPEGSVSTLKIQRTQQEDSAVYLCAKKGGLAYEQYFGPGTRLTVT.

The table lists this clone with a count of one. The chain recombines TRBV11-2 with TRBJ2-7; D possibly corresponds to TRBD1 (5 bases). The germline CDR1 and CDR2 sequences are SGHAT and FQNNGV. The CDR3 spans 14 residues. V lost 5 bases to trimming and J lost 2 bases, with 13 bases between them. The CDR3 nucleotides read TGTGCCAGCAGCCGCTGGGGCAACACCTACGAGCAGTACTTC. Residues: CASSRWGNTYEQYF.

The chain is built from TRBV7-9 and TRBJ2-1, with TRBD2 identical over 8 bases. Germline CDR1 is SEHNR and CDR2 is FQNEAQ (reference sequence). This CDR3 is 15 amino acids long. V dropped 1 base and J dropped 8; count of bases not matched to a gene: 7. The DNA for the CDR3 is TGTGCCAGCAGCTTAGTTACGGGAGGGCCCCATGAGCAGTTCTTC. Translated: CASSLVTGGPHEQFF.

The gene calls are TRBV27 and TRBJ2-7; 12 nucleotides align to TRBD2. Looked up from germline, CDR1 is MNHEY and CDR2 is SMNVEV (reference sequence). Trimming cost V 5 bases and J 2 bases; bases outside gene matches: 4. The CDR3 runs to 15 residues. DNA for the CDR3: TGTGCCAGCAGTCTAAGGACTAGCGGGACCTACGAGCAGTACTTC. Amino acid sequence: CASSLRTSGTYEQYF.

The chain employs TRBV6-6 and TRBJ1-2; possibly TRBD1 for D (6 bases). The CDR3 runs 14 residues. The ends were cut back, 5 bases at V and 2 bases at J, with 12 bases in the middle. Germline lookup yields CDR1 MNHNY and CDR2 SVGAGI (reference sequence). CDR3 in DNA: TGTGCCAGCAGTCGCCTAGACAGGAACTATGGCTACACCTTC. It encodes CASSRLDRNYGYTF.

The chain carries TRBV7-6 and TRBJ2-7; a weak D match, TRBD1 (5 bases). Trimming stripped 7 bases from V and 0 bases from J, with 7 bases between. CDR1 and CDR2 (germline): SGHVS, FNYEAQ. This CDR3 spans 12 amino acids. The CDR3 DNA sequence: TGTGCCAGCACGGACAACTCCTACGAGCAGTACTTC. Its protein is CASTDNSYEQYF.

The V call is TRBV4-3, the J call TRBJ1-5; D unresolved. CDR1 is LGHNA, CDR2 YSLEER, per germline. This CDR3 is 14 amino acids long. The V and J ends lost 3 bases and 4 bases respectively, with 10 bases between them. The CDR3 reads CASSQGMENQPQHF. CDR3 DNA: TGCGCCAGCAGCCAGGGAATGGAGAATCAGCCCCAGCATTTT.

The V gene is TRBV19, the J gene TRBJ1-4; D is unresolved. The germline V gene encodes CDR1 LNHDA and CDR2 SQIVND (reference sequence). V lost 4 bases to trimming and J lost 6 bases, with 15 bases between them. The CDR3 runs 15 residues. CDR3 residues: CASSTPARYHEKLFF. In nucleotides, the CDR3 is TGTGCCAGTAGTACCCCCGCCAGATATCATGAAAAACTGTTTTTT.

The V call is TRBV29-1, the J call TRBJ2-7; D is possibly TRBD1 (6 bases). Trimming pared 4 bases from V and 4 bases from J, leaving 8 bases between. CDR1 SQVTM and CDR2 ANQGSEA come from the germline V gene. This CDR3 has 11 amino acids. CDR3 loop: CSVVQGYEQYF. As DNA, the CDR3 is TGCAGCGTTGTTCAGGGGTACGAGCAGTACTTC.

In this sample, this clone turned up a few times. The gene calls are TRBV6-4 and TRBJ2-1; 11 bases align to TRBD2. CDR3 size: 15 residues. Germline CDR1 reads MRHNA; CDR2 reads SNTAGT. Trimming removed 3 bases from V and 8 bases from J; junction bases left unmatched: 6. Here the CDR3 DNA reads TGTGCCAGCAGTGATACTAGCGGGGGTTTTGATGAGCAGTTCTTC. Translated: CASSDTSGGFDEQFF.

This clone was seen more than once but under ten times. The chain carries TRBV5-1 and TRBJ1-6; D gene ambiguous. Between the trimmed V and J ends, which lost 0 bases and 9 bases, there was a span of 13 bases. Per the germline V gene, CDR1 is SGHRS and CDR2 is YFSETQ. The CDR3 runs to 15 residues. The CDR3 loop reads CASSLDLGRSSPLHF. The CDR3 DNA sequence: TGCGCCAGCAGCTTGGATCTGGGTCGAAGTTCACCCCTCCACTTT.

This clone was recorded once. This chain uses TRBV7-2 with TRBJ1-3, with no clear D. Germline CDR1 reads SGHTA; CDR2 reads FQGNSA. The CDR3 extends over 14 amino acids. V lost 1 base, J lost 0 bases, and 4 bases lay in between. For the CDR3, the DNA is TGTGCCAGCAGCTTAGTGGGCTCTGGAAACACCATATATTTT. It codes for CASSLVGSGNTIYF. Supplemented by reference TRBV7-2 and TRBJ1-3, the full variable domain reads GAGVSQSPSNKVTEKGKDVELRCDPISGHTALYWYRQSLGQGLEFLIYFQGNSAPDKSGLPSDRFSAERTGGSVSTLTIQRTQQEDSAVYLCASSLVGSGNTIYFGEGSWLTVV.

The chain has TRBV28 and TRBJ2-7; TRBD2 matches at 7 bases. There are 13 residues in the CDR3. CDR1 MDHEN and CDR2 SYDVKM come from the germline V gene. Germline trimming cut 7 bases from V and 9 bases from J; bases unmatched to any gene: 12. The CDR3 DNA reads TGTGCCAGCACCCCTGGGGGGGAGATCGGGCAGTACTTC. Translated: CASTPGGEIGQYF. The variable domain in full, completed from reference TRBV28 and TRBJ2-7, reads DVKVTQSSRYLVKRTGEKVFLECVQDMDHENMFWYRQDPGLGLRLIYFSYDVKMKEKGDIPEGYSVSREKKERFSLILESASTNQTSMYLCASTPGGEIGQYFGPGTRLTVT.

The V gene is TRBV27, the J gene TRBJ2-6; TRBD2 matches 10 bases. The CDR3 extends over 16 amino acids. V lost 6 bases, J lost 3 bases, and 5 bases stayed unmatched. In germline, CDR1 is MNHEY, CDR2 SMNVEV (reference sequence). DNA of the CDR3: TGTGCCAGCAGGCAGCGGGAGGGCCGTGGGGCCAACGTCCTGACTTTC. Amino acids: CASRQREGRGANVLTF. The full variable domain, with the rest looked up from reference TRBV27 and TRBJ2-6, is EAQVTQNPRYLITVTGKKLTVTCSQNMNHEYMSWYRQDPGLGLRQIYYSMNVEVTDKGDVPEGYKVSRKEKRNFPLILESPSPNQTSLYFCASRQREGRGANVLTFGAGSRLTVL.

The chain is built from TRBV7-9 and TRBJ2-6, with D uncertain. The CDR3 is made up of 16 amino acids. V was clipped by 1 base and J by 2 bases, with 9 bases between them. Germline assignment: CDR1 SEHNR and CDR2 FQNEAQ (reference sequence). The CDR3 coding sequence is TGTGCCAGCAGCTTAGATATCGGCGCTGGGGCCAACGTCCTGACTTTC. It yields the protein CASSLDIGAGANVLTF.

The chain combines TRBV4-1 with TRBJ2-2; D possibly corresponds to TRBD1 (5 bases). The V end was cut by 0 bases, the J end by 7 bases, with 9 bases between. Germline loops: CDR1 MGHRA, CDR2 YSYEKL. This CDR3 is built from 14 residues. The CDR3 sequence is CASSQDRASGELFF. The CDR3 bases are TGCGCCAGCAGCCAAGACAGGGCAAGCGGGGAGCTGTTTTTT.

The chain carries TRBV7-9 and TRBJ2-2; D gene unclear. The CDR3 has 15 residues. V lost 1 base and J lost 7, with 13 bases in between. Germline V lookup: CDR1 SEHNR, CDR2 FQNEAQ (reference sequence). This CDR3 is CASSLVGSAYGELFF. The CDR3 DNA is TGTGCCAGCAGCTTAGTAGGAAGTGCGTACGGGGAGCTGTTTTTT.